Following are 30 T cell receptor beta chains from one sample sequenced in a study of T cell responses to AZD1222 COVID-19 vaccine. Sequencing used immunoSEQ multiplex PCR; TCRdb keeps in-frame clones, though not all of them. The sample holds roughly 140,000 clones, 70% to 90% seen once. Sequencing was performed on peripheral blood, taken on day 0 of MenACWY control vaccination. The receptors shown here come from an adult in good health.

The chain links TRBV4-1 to TRBJ1-2; no definite D call. V was shortened by 1 base and J by 4 bases, with 16 bases between the two germline ends. This CDR3 has 16 residues. In germline, CDR1 is MGHRA, CDR2 YSYEKL. CDR3: CASSQGPYWTLYGYTF. CDR3 nucleotides: TGCGCCAGCAGCCAAGGCCCCTATTGGACCCTCTATGGCTACACCTTC.

This CDR3 reads CASSQVRGNTGELFF. CDR3 nucleotide sequence: TGTGCCAGCAGCCAAGTTAGGGGGAACACCGGGGAGCTGTTTTTT. The chain couples TRBV14 to TRBJ2-2, with a weak D call TRBD1 (5 bases). Per germline, CDR1 SGHDN and CDR2 FVKESK. This CDR3 region has 15 residues. V gave up 1 base and J gave up 1 base, with 7 bases separating them.

The rearrangement joins TRBV7-2 to TRBJ1-2; weak D call: TRBD1 (5 bases). The CDR3 spans 16 residues. Germline V gene data show CDR1 as SGHTA and CDR2 as FQGNSA. Trimming left V 1 base short and J 5 bases short, with 17 bases between. This CDR3 is CASSLGEGRPRYGYTF. The CDR3 DNA reads as TGTGCCAGCAGCTTAGGTGAGGGACGCCCTCGGTATGGCTACACCTTC.

This sequence joins TRBV24-1 and TRBJ1-1, with 7 positions matching TRBD1. Germline CDR1 and CDR2: KGHDR and SFDVKD. CDR3 length: 17 residues. J was trimmed by 1 base and V by 4 bases; bases with no gene match: 11. The CDR3 DNA reads as TGTGCCACCAGTGAGGAACCGGGACAGAAGACGAACACTGAAGCTTTCTTT. Translation gives CATSEEPGQKTNTEAFF.

The chain uses TRBV4-1 and TRBJ1-4; no reliable D call. Trimming pared 0 bases from V and 0 bases from J, leaving 5 bases between. In germline, CDR1 is MGHRA, CDR2 YSYEKL. The CDR3 consists of 15 residues. Here the CDR3 DNA reads TGCGCCAGCAGCCAAGATCCCACAACTAATGAAAAACTGTTTTTT. Amino acids: CASSQDPTTNEKLFF.

The chain joins TRBV7-3 to TRBJ1-1; D gene ambiguous. The V gene's germline CDR1 is SGHTA and CDR2 FQGTGA. The CDR3 has 17 residues. V was cut by 5 bases and J by 0 bases, with 19 bases left in between. CDR3 amino acids: CASSREGWGSMNTEAFF. Here the CDR3 DNA reads TGTGCCAGCAGCCGAGAAGGTTGGGGTTCCATGAACACTGAAGCTTTCTTT.

This clone was detected only once. The CDR3 nucleotides read TGTGCCAGCAGCTTTCCAGACGGGTACACTGAAGCTTTCTTT. It yields the protein CASSFPDGYTEAFF. The J gene is TRBJ1-1, the V gene TRBV7-2; no reliable D call. CDR3 length equals 14 residues. Germline V lookup: CDR1 SGHTA, CDR2 FQGNSA. The V gene lost 3 bases and the J gene lost 3 bases, with 11 bases spanning the gap.

About this clone itself: This specimen includes other DNA sequences encoding the same CDR3. The CDR3 sequence is CASSPDRGQAFF. The CDR3 region has the DNA TGTGCCAGCTCACCGGACAGGGGGCAGGCTTTCTTT. The rearrangement uses TRBV18 and TRBJ1-1, with TRBD1 matching over 11 bases. CDR1 and CDR2 from the germline V gene are KGHSH and LQKENI. This CDR3 region has 12 residues. V was clipped by 3 bases and J by 11 bases; unmatched bases: 2.

The V call is TRBV30, the J call TRBJ1-2; the D is unclear. CDR3 size: 12 residues. V gave up 1 base and J gave up 4 bases, with 7 bases separating them. Germline loops: CDR1 GTSNPN, CDR2 SVGIG (reference sequence). The CDR3 bases are TGTGCCTGGAGTGCGTCAGCCTATGGCTACACCTTC. Its translation: CAWSASAYGYTF.

The rearrangement joins TRBV11-2 to TRBJ2-7, with 7 bases aligning to TRBD2. The junction had 8 bases not matched to a gene; V was cut back by 1 base and J by 5 bases. The CDR3 runs to 15 residues. CDR1 and CDR2 (germline): SGHAT, FQNNGV. The CDR3 coding sequence is TGTGCCAGCAGCTTAGCGGCGCGGGAGTACCACGAGCAGTACTTC. Protein product: CASSLAAREYHEQYF.

V is TRBV9 and J is TRBJ2-1; 8 nucleotides match TRBD2. Trimming at V came to 0 bases and at J to 3 bases, leaving 2 bases not matched to a gene. This CDR3 contains 15 residues. Germline assignment: CDR1 SGDLS and CDR2 YYNGEE. The CDR3 sequence is CASSVVSGDYNEQFF. Written as DNA, the CDR3 is TGTGCCAGCAGCGTAGTTAGCGGGGACTACAATGAGCAGTTCTTC. Full variable domain (remainder filled in from reference TRBV9 and TRBJ2-1): DSGVTQTPKHLITATGQRVTLRCSPRSGDLSVYWYQQSLDQGLQFLIQYYNGEERAKGNILERFSAQQFPDLHSELNLSSLELGDSALYFCASSVVSGDYNEQFFGPGTRLTVL.

About this clone: The sample carries other DNA sequences with the same CDR3. The rearrangement joins TRBV7-3 to TRBJ1-1, with D maybe TRBD1 (5 bases). Germline V lookup: CDR1 SGHTA, CDR2 FQGTGA. V was shortened by 6 bases and J by 3 bases, with 11 bases between the two germline ends. This CDR3 is 13 amino acids long. DNA for the CDR3: TGTGCCAGCAGTCTTCGGGGGGACACTGAAGCTTTCTTT. Translated: CASSLRGDTEAFF.

This clone was observed once. DNA of the CDR3: TGTGCCAGTAGTATAACGGCAGGAGGACTAGTTACTCGATTCAACACCGGGGAGCTGTTTTTT. It yields the protein CASSITAGGLVTRFNTGELFF. The rearrangement joins TRBV19 to TRBJ2-2; 7 bases agree with TRBD2. This CDR3 region has 21 residues. V lost 2 bases, J lost 2 bases, and 20 bases stayed unmatched. Germline values: CDR1 LNHDA, CDR2 SQIVND (reference sequence).

The chain carries TRBV20-1 and TRBJ2-7; no reliable D call. Germline CDR1 is DFQATT and CDR2 is SNEGSKA (reference sequence). CDR3 length equals 11 residues. Deletions cut 7 bases from V and 5 bases from J, with 12 bases between. The CDR3, as DNA: TGCAGTGTGCAGGTCCTCGACGAGCAGTACTTC. It is translated as CSVQVLDEQYF.

J is TRBJ2-1 and V is TRBV7-6; 12 bases agree with TRBD2. V trimming: 5 bases; J trimming: 5 bases; junction bases outside the gene matches: 4. CDR3 size: 15 residues. Per the germline V gene, CDR1 is SGHVS and CDR2 is FNYEAQ. CDR3 sequence: CASSDRTSGNNEQFF. The DNA for the CDR3 is TGTGCCAGCAGCGACCGGACTAGCGGGAACAATGAGCAGTTCTTC.

The chain joins TRBV13 to TRBJ2-5; 7 nucleotides agree with TRBD2. Germline lookup yields CDR1 PRHDT and CDR2 FYEKMQ (reference sequence). This CDR3 contains 12 residues. V trimming: 4 bases; J trimming: 10 bases; junction bases outside the gene matches: 6. The chain's CDR3 is CASSSRLADQYF. CDR3 sequence (DNA): TGTGCCAGCAGCTCCAGACTAGCCGACCAGTACTTC.

V gene TRBV15 combines with J gene TRBJ1-1, with a weak D call TRBD1 (5 bases). Germline CDR1 is LNHNV and CDR2 is YYDKDF (reference sequence). The CDR3 runs 12 residues. Trimming cost V 3 bases and J 7 bases, with 9 bases left between them. This chain's CDR3 is CATSSFTGEAFF. In nucleotides, the CDR3 is TGTGCCACCAGCAGTTTTACAGGTGAAGCTTTCTTT.

The chain recombines TRBV12-3 or TRBV12-4 with TRBJ1-1, with D tentatively TRBD1 (5 bases). Between the trimmed V and J ends, which lost 3 bases and 6 bases, there was a span of 8 bases. This CDR3 spans 12 amino acids. The CDR3 spells CASSFRAPEAFF. CDR3 DNA: TGTGCCAGCAGTTTCAGGGCCCCTGAAGCTTTCTTT.

V and J are TRBV7-2 and TRBJ1-6; D is uncertain. The CDR3 is 14 amino acids. Per the germline V gene, CDR1 is SGHTA and CDR2 is FQGNSA. With 5 bases removed from V and 7 bases from J, the gap between germline ends came to 12 bases. The CDR3 region has the DNA TGTGCCAGCAGCCCAACAACGTACAATTCACCCCTCCACTTT. Protein sequence: CASSPTTYNSPLHF. The whole variable domain, filled in from reference TRBV7-2 and TRBJ1-6, reads GAGVSQSPSNKVTEKGKDVELRCDPISGHTALYWYRQSLGQGLEFLIYFQGNSAPDKSGLPSDRFSAERTGGSVSTLTIQRTQQEDSAVYLCASSPTTYNSPLHFGNGTRLTVT.

This chain connects TRBV3-1 (or the pseudogene TRBV3-2) to TRBJ2-3; 7 nucleotides agree with TRBD1. The germline CDR1 and CDR2 sequences are LGHDT and YNNKEL (reference sequence). This CDR3 has 16 residues. V was pared by 1 base and J by 3 bases, with 7 bases of the junction left unmatched. The CDR3 region is CASSQVRDRRTDTQYF. The CDR3 DNA reads as TGTGCCAGCAGCCAAGTTAGGGACAGAAGAACAGATACGCAGTATTTT.

V is TRBV5-4 and J is TRBJ2-7; TRBD2 is a possible D gene (6 bases). The germline V gene has CDR1 SGHNT and CDR2 YYREEE (reference sequence). V shed 5 bases and J shed 6 bases, with 12 bases lying between them. This CDR3 has 12 residues. CDR3 sequence reads: CASSLLGGEQYF. The CDR3 nucleotides are TGTGCCAGCAGTCTGCTCGGGGGCGAGCAGTACTTC.

The rearrangement links TRBV18 to TRBJ2-7; TRBD1 aligns across 11 bases. With V trimmed by 6 bases and J by 3 bases, 7 bases remained unmatched. Germline loops: CDR1 KGHSH, CDR2 LQKENI. The length of the CDR3 is 15 residues. This CDR3 is CASSLQGTGGYEQYF. DNA for the CDR3: TGTGCCAGCTCGTTACAGGGGACAGGGGGCTACGAGCAGTACTTC.

This clone was picked up one time. The gene calls are TRBV5-3 and TRBJ1-1; no clear D. TRBV5-3 is filed as an ORF, its function uncertain. This CDR3 is 16 amino acids long. V was cut by 4 bases and J by 2 bases, with 18 bases left in between. The CDR3 here is CARSVYTIGGNTEAFF. The CDR3 nucleotides are TGTGCCAGAAGCGTTTACACCATTGGAGGCAACACTGAAGCTTTCTTT.

The rearrangement uses TRBV4-3 and TRBJ2-6; no clear D gene. CDR3 length equals 16 residues. The V gene's germline CDR1 is LGHNA and CDR2 YSLEER. Trimming took off 0 bases at V and 4 bases at J, with 10 bases between the two ends. DNA of the CDR3: TGCGCCAGCAGCCAAGATCCCGGGCACGGGGCCAACGTCCTGACTTTC. It encodes CASSQDPGHGANVLTF.

This CDR3 is CASSNVRGNSPLHF. CDR3 nucleotides: TGTGCCAGCAGCAACGTAAGAGGTAATTCACCCCTCCACTTT. The rearrangement links TRBV13 to TRBJ1-6, with D unresolved. Germline values: CDR1 PRHDT, CDR2 FYEKMQ (reference sequence). V was cut by 5 bases and J by 6 bases, with 11 bases left in between. The CDR3 sequence is 14 residues long. Using reference TRBV13 and TRBJ1-6 for the parts outside the CDR3, the full variable domain is AAGVIQSPRHLIKEKRETATLKCYPIPRHDTVYWYQQGPGQDPQFLISFYEKMQSDKGSIPDRFSAQQFSDYHSELNMSSLELGDSALYFCASSNVRGNSPLHFGNGTRLTVT.

This chain joins TRBV10-2 and TRBJ2-1; tentatively, D is TRBD2 (6 bases). This CDR3 has 14 amino acids. Trimming removed 3 bases from V and 9 bases from J, with 15 bases in between. The germline gives CDR1 WSHSY, CDR2 SAAADI. The CDR3 reads CASSEKTSYREQFF. CDR3 DNA sequence: TGCGCCAGCAGTGAAAAGACTAGTTATCGTGAGCAGTTCTTC.

This clone was found a few times. The chain links TRBV12-5 to TRBJ2-3; 14 bases map to TRBD2. V was pared by 6 bases and J by 2 bases, with 7 bases of the junction left unmatched. Germline V gene lookup returns CDR1 LGHNT and CDR2 FRNRAP. This CDR3 is built from 17 residues. As DNA, the CDR3 is TGTGCTAGTGGCAGGTCGACTAGCGGGGGGGCCACAGATACGCAGTATTTT. Its translation: CASGRSTSGGATDTQYF.

The chain is built from TRBV5-4 and TRBJ2-2; 10 bases line up with TRBD2. This CDR3 contains 16 residues. The germline CDR1 and CDR2 sequences are SGHNT and YYREEE (reference sequence). The V and J ends lost 0 bases and 7 bases, in that order; junction bases with no gene match: 6. The CDR3 sequence is CASSLVSSGSGGELFF. CDR3 DNA sequence: TGTGCCAGCAGCTTGGTTTCTAGCGGGAGTGGCGGGGAGCTGTTTTTT. The full variable domain, with the rest looked up from reference TRBV5-4 and TRBJ2-2, is ETGVTQSPTHLIKTRGQQVTLRCSSQSGHNTVSWYQQALGQGPQFIFQYYREEENGRGNFPPRFSGLQFPNYSSELNVNALELDDSALYLCASSLVSSGSGGELFFGEGSRLTVL.

V gene TRBV19 combines with J gene TRBJ2-1; D ambiguous. The CDR3 contains 13 residues. V lost 3 bases and J lost 5, with 8 bases in between. Germline values: CDR1 LNHDA, CDR2 SQIVND (reference sequence). The CDR3 DNA reads TGTGCCAGTAGTATGTCGTGGGACAATGAGCAGTTCTTC. It is translated as CASSMSWDNEQFF.

The rearrangement joins TRBV5-1 to TRBJ1-3, with D uncertain. The V gene lost 0 bases and the J gene lost 1 base, with 8 bases spanning the gap. CDR1 is SGHRS, CDR2 YFSETQ, per germline. This CDR3 has 15 residues. The chain's CDR3 is CASSLAAGSGNTIYF. The CDR3 DNA reads as TGCGCCAGCAGCTTGGCAGCGGGGTCTGGAAACACCATATATTTT. Looking up the rest from reference TRBV5-1 and TRBJ1-3 gives the full variable domain: KAGVTQTPRYLIKTRGQQVTLSCSPISGHRSVSWYQQTPGQGLQFLFEYFSETQRNKGNFPGRFSGRQFSNSRSEMNVSTLELGDSALYLCASSLAAGSGNTIYFGEGSWLTVV.